This T cell receptor (beta chain) was sequenced during a study of molecular identifiers for immune sequencing clone quantification. Study information: Across replicate runs, RNA obtained from approximately 20,000 or 100,000 naive CD8 cells was divided into five, with four undergoing sequencing.

This clonotype has ten or more counts. Antigen unknown. Broader study findings: Highly expanded clones may be undercounted when identical TCR molecules share barcodes. Spiked-in Jurkat TCR RNA corresponding to one cell was reported as detectable against about 1 million naive cells.

This CDR3 is 14 amino acids long. In germline, CDR1 is SEHNR, CDR2 FQNEAQ (reference sequence). Between the trimmed V and J ends, which lost 0 bases and 2 bases, there was a span of 8 bases. Previously described methods and listed TCR primers were employed for the bulk TCR libraries. Each CDR3 protein gets one entry after TCRdb re-called the PCR reads with MiXCR. The sample consists of about half a million distinct CDR3 sequences, roughly a fifth of them appearing once. This TCR came from a human donor in good health. Some libraries in this study had Jurkat cell RNA spiked in. The sequenced sample was naive CD8+ T cells from blood, with Jurkat cell RNA spiked in. The sample's subset: FACS-sorted CD8+CD4-CCR7+CD45RA+ naive T cells. The chain is built from TRBV7-9 and TRBJ2-7; D is unresolved. The CDR3 region has the DNA TGTGCCAGCAGCTTAGCGGGGAACACCTACGAGCAGTACTTC. Its protein product is CASSLAGNTYEQYF.